This entry is about one TCR beta chain. Its target is unknown. Busulfan-fludarabine conditioning, marrow transplant, and cyclophosphamide on days +3 and +4 were administered. Libraries were prepared by immunoSEQ multiplex PCR; TCRdb keeps only in-frame clonotypes and omits some of them. The sample includes 8,000 to 10,000 clones, roughly 80% of them seen just once. Trimming took 3 bases from V and 6 from J, leaving 14 bases between them. The germline CDR1 and CDR2 sequences are MNHNY and SVGAGI (reference sequence). CDR3 size: 14 residues. This specimen belongs to a study of T cells after posttransplantation cyclophosphamide. Study-wide findings and caveats: Later post-transplant blood repertoires were often dominated by donor CD8+ memory clones.

The chain employs TRBV6-6 and TRBJ1-2; possible D gene TRBD1, 5 bases. The sample in question was PBMCs, obtained roughly 1,900 days after a stem cell transplant with posttransplant cyclophosphamide. This TCR derives from a female patient aged 40 to 55 who received an allogeneic stem cell transplant from a related donor, was CMV-positive, and had no GVHD. The T cells may partly be graft donor cells. The CDR3 spells CASSYLAGRDGYTF. CDR3 in DNA: TGTGCCAGCAGTTATCTCGCGGGGCGGGATGGCTACACCTTC.